These T cell receptor beta chains were read from a single sample in a study of long-term antiretroviral therapy in people with HIV. The protocol was immunoSEQ multiplex PCR, while the TCRdb copy is restricted to in-frame clones and leaves out a portion. The sample records fewer than 35,000 clones, less than 98% being singletons. Here the sequenced sample was unsorted PBMCs, taken 6.9 years after starting antiretroviral therapy. The receptors shown here come from a man under 40 with HIV. Both conserved end residues are part of each CDR3. A D gene is named only where the DNA matches it firmly. Size values are once, few and many counts, or a class for expanded clones, and some rows have none.

>NA|15|NA|TRBV7-9|TRBJ1-2
TGTGCCAGCAGCCGCCCTCCGAGGGGGAACTATGGCTACACCTTC
CASSRPPRGNYGYTF
>NA|13|NA|TRBV2|TRBJ2-5
TGTGCCAGCAACTACGGACCCGGGCGGACCCAGTACTTC
CASNYGPGRTQYF
>NA|15|NA|TRBV6-5|TRBJ1-1
TGTGCCAGCAGTTACTCACCGAGTGGACCGAGCGAAGCTTTCTTT
CASSYSPSGPSEAFF
>TRBD2|15|NA|TRBV9|TRBJ2-1
TGTGCCAGCAGCGACACTAGCGGGGGGGCAGGTGAGCAGTTCTTC
CASSDTSGGAGEQFF
>TRBD1|14|few|TRBV7-2|TRBJ1-1
TGTGCCAGCAGCTTAGTGGGGACAGGGGGTGAAGCTTTCTTT
CASSLVGTGGEAFF
>NA|17|once|TRBV27|TRBJ2-2
TGTGCCAGCAGTTCGGACAGGGTGGGACTACTCACCGGGGAGCTGTTTTTT
CASSSDRVGLLTGELFF
>NA|17|NA|TRBV7-3|TRBJ2-7
TGTGCCAGCAGCTTATGGGCGGGGACTCCCACCTGCTACGAGCAGTACTTC
CASSLWAGTPTCYEQYF
>NA|14|NA|TRBV7-9|TRBJ2-3
TGTGCCAGCAGCTTAGTGGGGTCAGGGGATACGCAGTATTTT
CASSLVGSGDTQYF
>NA|10|NA|TRBV7-9|TRBJ2-1
TGTGCCAGCAGCCCCAATGAGCAGTTCTTC
CASSPNEQFF
>NA|12|NA|TRBV30|TRBJ2-7
TGTGCCTGGAAACTAGGTTCCTACGAGCAGTACTTC
CAWKLGSYEQYF
>NA|14|NA|TRBV5-5|TRBJ2-7
TGTGCCAGCACGCCGGCCTCGGGCCCCCTCGAGCAGTACTTC
CASTPASGPLEQYF
>NA|13|NA|TRBV10-3|TRBJ2-6
TGTGCCATCAGCGGAAACGGGGCCAACGTCCTGACTTTC
CAISGNGANVLTF
>TRBD1|13|NA|TRBV7-2|TRBJ2-7
TGTGCCAGCAGCCCAGGGACAGGGCAGGAGCAGTACTTC
CASSPGTGQEQYF
>TRBD2|14|once|TRBV19|TRBJ2-3
TGTGCCAGTAGTGTCGGGACTAGCGTTGATACGCAGTATTTT
CASSVGTSVDTQYF
>TRBD1|14|NA|TRBV19|TRBJ1-6
TGTGCCAGTGGTACTGACAGGGGTAATTCACCCCTCCACTTT
CASGTDRGNSPLHF
>NA|12|NA|TRBV12-5|TRBJ1-5
TGTGCTAGTGGTTTATCCTTGAAGCCCCAGCATTTT
CASGLSLKPQHF
>TRBD1|12|NA|TRBV5-4|TRBJ1-1
TGTGCCAGCAGCGGACAGGGACCTGAAGCTTTCTTT
CASSGQGPEAFF
>NA|13|once|TRBV11-1|TRBJ2-4
TGTGCCAGCAGCTTAGCAGGGCGAAACATTCAGTACTTC
CASSLAGRNIQYF
>TRBD2|15|NA|TRBV13|TRBJ2-3
TGTGCCAGCAGCCGTCTAGCGGGGCTGGTAGATACGCAGTATTTT
CASSRLAGLVDTQYF
>NA|16|NA|TRBV25-1|TRBJ1-2
TGTGCCAGCAGTGATCCCGGAGACCCCTCTAACTATGGCTACACCTTC
CASSDPGDPSNYGYTF
>NA|14|NA|TRBV4-1|TRBJ1-5
TGCGCCAGCAGCCTCGGGACTAGGGGTCAGCCCCAGCATTTT
CASSLGTRGQPQHF
>TRBD1|20|NA|TRBV7-8|TRBJ1-4
TGTGCCAGCAGCTTAGAAACAGGGGCGACCAAATCCGCAACTAATGAAAAACTGTTTTTT
CASSLETGATKSATNEKLFF
>TRBD2|13|NA|TRBV2|TRBJ2-1
TGTGCCCGTCAGACTAGCGTCCACAATGAGCAGTTCTTC
CARQTSVHNEQFF
>NA|13|NA|TRBV6-5|TRBJ1-2
TGTGCCAGCACCCCAGACAGAAACTATGGCTACACCTTC
CASTPDRNYGYTF
>TRBD1|15|NA|TRBV4-1|TRBJ1-2
TGCGCCAGCAGCCAAGTTCCAGGGGGGGTGAATGGCTACACCTTC
CASSQVPGGVNGYTF
>NA|13|NA|TRBV7-6|TRBJ2-5
TGTGCCAGCAGCTTATGGCAGCAAGAGACCCAGTACTTC
CASSLWQQETQYF
>NA|14|NA|TRBV6-6|TRBJ2-7
TGTGCCAGCAGTCAAGAGGGGGGCTTTTACGAGCAGTACTTC
CASSQEGGFYEQYF
>TRBD2|16|few|TRBV4-3|TRBJ2-7
TGCGCCAGCAGCCGAACCCTAGCGGGAGGGACATACGAGCAGTACTTC
CASSRTLAGGTYEQYF
>NA|13|NA|TRBV6-1|TRBJ2-7
TGTGCCAGCGGCCACGAGCGGACCTACGAGCAGTACTTC
CASGHERTYEQYF
>NA|13|NA|TRBV5-1|TRBJ2-7
TGCGCCAGCAGCTTGGCCGGGGGAAACGAGCAGTACTTC
CASSLAGGNEQYF
>NA|14|NA|TRBV14|TRBJ2-2
TGTGCCAGCAGCCAAGGACAGCCCACCGGGGAGCTGTTTTTT
CASSQGQPTGELFF
>NA|15|few|TRBV10-3|TRBJ1-6
TGTGCCATCAGGGGAGGGGACGGAAATTTTTCACCCCTCCACTTT
CAIRGGDGNFSPLHF
>NA|12|NA|TRBV6-5|TRBJ2-5
TGTGCCAGCCGGACGACCAAGATGACCCAGTACTTC
CASRTTKMTQYF